This T cell receptor (beta chain) was obtained from a study of T-cell memory formation after mild COVID-19. Notes on the study in general: Those CD4+ clones that contracted were mainly in CM and EM (CD8+ ones in EMRA).

This clonotype was observed a few times. Antigen: not known. TCRdb reprocessed the 5' RACE reads via MiXCR and lists one record per CDR3 protein. The sample lists about 350,000 distinct CDR3 sequences, roughly 13% seen once, with about 24% in the top ten. This CDR3 is 15 amino acids long. V lost 5 bases, J lost 1 base, and 14 bases lay in between. The sample comprised PBMCs or a T cell subset sorted from them (not recorded which). The chain couples TRBV12-3 or TRBV12-4 to TRBJ1-1; D might be TRBD1 (5 bases). This TCR derives from a man between 18 and 29 years old who had mild COVID-19 (a few samples of this study predate the infection). Cell type and time point are not known. The CDR3 here is CASSLPGRTNTEAFF. The CDR3 nucleotides read TGTGCCAGCAGTCTACCGGGACGGACGAACACTGAAGCTTTCTTT.